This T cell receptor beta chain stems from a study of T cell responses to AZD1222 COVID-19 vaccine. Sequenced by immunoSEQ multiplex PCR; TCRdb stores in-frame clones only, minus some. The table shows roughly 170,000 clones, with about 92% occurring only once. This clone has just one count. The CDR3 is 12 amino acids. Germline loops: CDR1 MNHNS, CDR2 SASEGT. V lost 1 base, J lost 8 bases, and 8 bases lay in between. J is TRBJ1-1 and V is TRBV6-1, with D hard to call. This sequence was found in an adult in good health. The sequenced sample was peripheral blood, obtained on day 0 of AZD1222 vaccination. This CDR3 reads CASSEGVGEAFF. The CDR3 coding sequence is TGTGCCAGCAGTGAAGGGGTTGGGGAAGCTTTCTTT.